This is a list of T cell receptor beta chains from one sample in a study of blood T cell repertoires in COVID-19. Only in-frame clones appear in the TCRdb table, and some are missing; sequencing was by immunoSEQ multiplex PCR. Among about 100,000 clones listed, around 74% were seen once. The sample consisted of peripheral blood. Receptors were obtained from a woman aged 80 or older with active or convalescent COVID-19. CDR3s include the opening cysteine and the closing phenylalanine or tryptophan. The D gene is left open where the match is weak. Size is omitted from some rows. Given values are once, few, many or a class for expanded clones.

size	length	J	D	V	DNA	CDR3
-	17	TRBJ2-6	TRBD1	TRBV11-2	TGTGCCAGCAGCTTGGGCAGGGGGCTCGCTGGGGCCAACGTCCTGACTTTC	CASSLGRGLAGANVLTF
-	14	TRBJ1-1	TRBD1	TRBV5-1	TGCGCCAGCAGCAAGGACAGGGGAGACACTGAAGCTTTCTTT	CASSKDRGDTEAFF
-	14	TRBJ2-1	-	TRBV5-1	TGCGCCAGCAGCTTGGATAACTCCTACAATGAGCAGTTCTTC	CASSLDNSYNEQFF
few	15	TRBJ2-7	-	TRBV7-9	TGTGCCAGCAGTCCCCCCTGGGCCTCAACCTACGAGCAGTACTTC	CASSPPWASTYEQYF
-	15	TRBJ2-5	TRBD1	TRBV12-5	TGTGCTAGTGGTAAAGGACAGGGGGTAGGGGAGACCCAGTACTTC	CASGKGQGVGETQYF
-	15	TRBJ2-1	TRBD2	TRBV27	TGTGCCAGCAGTTTAGTGCCCGAACTAGCGACCGAGCAGTTCTTC	CASSLVPELATEQFF
-	15	TRBJ2-2	TRBD1	TRBV5-6	TGTGCCAGCAGCCCTGGACAGGGACGGGGCGGGGAGCTGTTTTTT	CASSPGQGRGGELFF
-	15	TRBJ1-4	-	TRBV28	TGTGCCAGCAGTTCACCCGGAGGTTCGAGGGAAAAACTGTTTTTT	CASSSPGGSREKLFF
-	14	TRBJ2-7	TRBD1	TRBV11-2	TGTGCCAGCAGCTTAGCACAGGGGGTGGGGGAGCAGTACTTC	CASSLAQGVGEQYF
-	16	TRBJ2-5	TRBD1	TRBV28	TGTGCCAGCAGCCATGGGGGACAGGGGGTGAAAGAGACCCAGTACTTC	CASSHGGQGVKETQYF
-	17	TRBJ2-3	TRBD2	TRBV5-4	TGTGCCAGCAGCACAGGGACTAGCGGGAGAACGGGAGATACGCAGTATTTT	CASSTGTSGRTGDTQYF
-	16	TRBJ2-3	-	TRBV6-1	TGTGCCAGCAGTGAGTTTCCGGGATATAGCACAGATACGCAGTATTTT	CASSEFPGYSTDTQYF
-	14	TRBJ1-2	TRBD1	TRBV6-5	TGTGCCAGCAGGAAGGGACAGGATCGGTATGGCTACACCTTC	CASRKGQDRYGYTF
once	13	TRBJ1-3	-	TRBV2	TGTGCCAGCAGACGACTTAATCGGAACACCATATATTTT	CASRRLNRNTIYF
-	14	TRBJ2-5	-	TRBV20-1	TGCAGTGCTAGTCACCCCTTAGGGGTAGAGACCCAGTACTTC	CSASHPLGVETQYF
-	13	TRBJ2-3	TRBD2	TRBV27	TGTGCCAGCAAACTAGCGGGAGTAGATACGCAGTATTTT	CASKLAGVDTQYF
-	15	TRBJ1-1	-	TRBV11-2	TGTGCCAGCAGCTTTTCACTCACAGGGAACACTGAAGCTTTCTTT	CASSFSLTGNTEAFF
few	14	TRBJ1-6	TRBD1	TRBV19	TGTGCCAGTAGGACAGGGGCCCCAAATTCACCCCTCCACTTT	CASRTGAPNSPLHF
-	15	TRBJ2-7	TRBD2	TRBV7-2	TGTGCCAGCAGCTTATATGTAGCGGGAGCCTACGAGCAGTACTTC	CASSLYVAGAYEQYF
-	13	TRBJ2-3	TRBD2	TRBV4-1	TGCGCCAGCAGCCCTAGCGGGAGGATCACGCAGTATTTT	CASSPSGRITQYF
-	15	TRBJ2-2	TRBD1	TRBV28	TGTGCCAGCTTATCCGGGACAGGGGTCTCCGGGGAGCTGTTTTTT	CASLSGTGVSGELFF
-	17	TRBJ2-1	TRBD2	TRBV9	TGTGCCAGCAGCTCCCATCCGGGGGGTCATCTCGACAATGAGCAGTTCTTC	CASSSHPGGHLDNEQFF
-	15	TRBJ2-1	-	TRBV5-4	TGTGCCAGCAGTAGCACTACTAGCTCCTACAATGAGCAGTTCTTC	CASSSTTSSYNEQFF
-	15	TRBJ1-2	-	TRBV5-6	TGTGCCAGCAGCTTGGATCCGGAGGGGTACTATGGCTACACCTTC	CASSLDPEGYYGYTF
-	12	TRBJ1-1	-	TRBV29-1	TGCAGCGCGGACAGATCGAACACTGAAGCTTTCTTT	CSADRSNTEAFF
once	15	TRBJ1-3	-	TRBV5-5	TGTGCCAGCCGGAGGCAGCCAGACTCTGGAAACACCATATATTTT	CASRRQPDSGNTIYF
-	14	TRBJ2-3	TRBD2	TRBV3-1/TRBV3-2	TGTGCCAGCAGCCAACAAGCGGGGGGGGCTACGCAGTATTTT	CASSQQAGGATQYF
-	15	TRBJ2-5	-	TRBV5-1	TGCGCCAGCAGCTTGGCTCCGGGGAACCAAGAGACCCAGTACTTC	CASSLAPGNQETQYF
once	14	TRBJ2-2	-	TRBV2	TGTGCCAGCAGTGAAGGGGCTCGAACCGGGGAGCTGTTTTTT	CASSEGARTGELFF
few	14	TRBJ2-1	TRBD2	TRBV7-9	TGTGCCAGCTCCGGACTAGCGGCTTCCAATGAGCAGTTCTTC	CASSGLAASNEQFF
-	14	TRBJ2-3	-	TRBV7-3	TGTGCCAGCAGCTTACGGGGGGCTACAGATACGCAGTATTTT	CASSLRGATDTQYF
-	18	TRBJ2-1	TRBD2	TRBV9	TGTGCCAGCAGCGTAGGGGTGGTAGCGGGAAGAAGTAACAATGAGCAGTTCTTC	CASSVGVVAGRSNNEQFF
-	16	TRBJ2-3	TRBD2	TRBV16	TGTGCCAGCAGCCCGCGGACTAGCGGGAGCTCAGATACGCAGTATTTT	CASSPRTSGSSDTQYF
-	14	TRBJ2-5	-	TRBV5-6	TGTGCCAGCAGCCCCTCCCTAACGGGGGAGACCCAGTACTTC	CASSPSLTGETQYF
-	15	TRBJ2-2	TRBD2	TRBV6-5	TGTGCCAGCGTGAGGACTAGCGGGAGCACCGGGGAGCTGTTTTTT	CASVRTSGSTGELFF
-	13	TRBJ1-2	-	TRBV7-2	TGTGCCAGCAGCTCTGCTGAGGTTGCAGGGAGGGCCTTC	CASSSAEVAGRAF
-	15	TRBJ2-2	TRBD1	TRBV2	TGTGCCAGCACCAGATTGCAGGGGGCGATCGGGGAGCTGTTTTTT	CASTRLQGAIGELFF
-	14	TRBJ2-1	-	TRBV10-1	TGCGCCAGCGGCGGGACAGCTACTTACAATGAGCAGTTCTTC	CASGGTATYNEQFF
-	18	TRBJ2-3	TRBD2	TRBV4-3	TGCGCCAGCAGCCAAGGCCGTCCCGGGAGGGCCGGCACAGATACGCAGTATTTT	CASSQGRPGRAGTDTQYF
few	16	TRBJ2-1	TRBD1	TRBV4-3	TGCGCCAGCAGCCAAGTAGGACCGGGACAGTACAATGAGCAGTTCTTC	CASSQVGPGQYNEQFF
-	16	TRBJ1-2	TRBD1	TRBV6-1	TGTGCCAGCAGTGTGGGCCCCCGGGACAGAAACTATGGCTACACCTTC	CASSVGPRDRNYGYTF
-	16	TRBJ2-7	TRBD1	TRBV7-2	TGTGCCAGCAGCCCGTCCCCCGGGACAGGCCCCTACGAGCAGTACTTC	CASSPSPGTGPYEQYF
-	12	TRBJ1-1	-	TRBV20-1	TGCAGTGCTAGTGACGGGTTCACTGAAGCTTTCTTT	CSASDGFTEAFF
-	15	TRBJ1-4	-	TRBV4-1	TGCGCCAGCAGCCAAGTAGAGACAGCGAATGAAAAACTGTTTTTT	CASSQVETANEKLFF
-	13	TRBJ1-1	-	TRBV5-1	TGCGCCAGCAGCTTGGCTATACGAACTGAAGCTTTCTTT	CASSLAIRTEAFF
-	13	TRBJ1-5	-	TRBV19	TGTGCCAGTAGTATACCAGAAAATCAGCCCCAGCATTTT	CASSIPENQPQHF
-	17	TRBJ2-7	TRBD2	TRBV4-2	TGTGCCAGCAGCCAAGAGGGTCCTGCGGGAGGCCCCTACGAGCAGTACTTC	CASSQEGPAGGPYEQYF
-	13	TRBJ2-1	-	TRBV5-1	TGCGCCAGCAGCTTGGTCCAGGCCAATGAGCAGTTCTTC	CASSLVQANEQFF
-	15	TRBJ2-3	-	TRBV2	TGTGCCAGCAGTGATATAGGAGCTAGCACAGATACGCAGTATTTT	CASSDIGASTDTQYF